Listed here are 30 T cell receptor beta chains from one sample, sequenced in a study of T cell changes during pregnancy in multiple sclerosis. The table came from immunoSEQ multiplex PCR; TCRdb's copy has only in-frame clones and leaves some out. The table includes roughly 29,000 clones, approximately 90% detected once. Sequenced here: CD8+ T cells from peripheral blood mononuclear cells, sampled after pregnancy. The receptor set was obtained from a female donor with multiple sclerosis, enrolled in a pregnancy study.

The chain combines TRBV28 with TRBJ1-1, with 9 bases that match TRBD1. The CDR3 is 16 amino acids. J was trimmed by 1 base and V by 3 bases; bases with no gene match: 6. CDR1 and CDR2 (germline): MDHEN, SYDVKM. DNA of the CDR3: TGTGCCAGCAGTTTCCGCGGGACAGGGCGGAACACTGAAGCTTTCTTT. Protein: CASSFRGTGRNTEAFF.

The V and J genes are TRBV14 and TRBJ2-1; D may be TRBD2 (6 bases). Looked up from germline, CDR1 is SGHDN and CDR2 is FVKESK. V gave up 4 bases and J gave up 6 bases, with 10 bases separating them. This CDR3 spans 13 amino acids. For the CDR3, the DNA is TGTGCCAGCAGCCCGGGACTCCTCAATGAGCAGTTCTTC. As protein: CASSPGLLNEQFF.

The chain employs TRBV5-8 and TRBJ1-1, with a weak D call TRBD1 (5 bases). Trimming pared 4 bases from V and 11 bases from J, leaving 21 bases between. Germline loops: CDR1 SGHTS, CDR2 YDEGEE. This CDR3 comprises 14 residues. The CDR3: CASSHPTVASLAFF. CDR3 in DNA: TGTGCCAGCAGCCACCCGACAGTGGCTTCTCTCGCTTTCTTT.

J is TRBJ2-2 and V is TRBV19, with D possibly being TRBD2 (6 bases). Trimming removed 10 bases at V and 4 bases at J, with 22 bases between. The CDR3 length is 16 residues. CDR1 and CDR2 (germline): LNHDA, SQIVND (reference sequence). The CDR3 here is CATPRVTSGTTGELFF. CDR3 in DNA: TGTGCCACCCCGAGAGTGACTAGTGGGACCACCGGGGAGCTGTTTTTT.

V and J are TRBV10-3 and TRBJ2-7, with TRBD2 matching 9 bases. Losses at the gene ends were 5 bases for V and 2 bases for J; bases not matched to a gene: 4. This CDR3 has 14 residues. Germline V gene sequence: CDR1 ENHRY, CDR2 SYGVKD. The CDR3 reads CAISSAGGPYEQYF. CDR3 nucleotide sequence: TGTGCCATCAGTTCAGCGGGAGGCCCCTACGAGCAGTACTTC.

The rearrangement links TRBV19 to TRBJ2-1, with TRBD1 identical over 10 bases. The V gene end was trimmed by 7 bases and the J gene end by 4 bases; junction bases not matched to a gene: 4. The CDR3 spans 14 residues. The V gene's germline CDR1 is LNHDA and CDR2 SQIVND (reference sequence). This chain's CDR3 is CASKPGQGYNEQFF. CDR3 DNA: TGTGCCAGTAAGCCGGGACAGGGGTACAATGAGCAGTTCTTC.

The chain links TRBV10-1 to TRBJ2-7; the match to TRBD2 covers 13 bases. Germline values: CDR1 WNHNN, CDR2 SYGVQD (reference sequence). The CDR3 consists of 17 residues. With 4 bases clipped from V and 2 bases from J, the junction kept 8 bases outside the gene matches. The CDR3 nucleotides read TGCGCCAGCAGTGTAGGGACTAGCGGGGTCCCTGCCTACGAGCAGTACTTC. As protein: CASSVGTSGVPAYEQYF.

The V gene is TRBV4-3, the J gene TRBJ2-5, with D possibly being TRBD1 (6 bases). Germline V lookup: CDR1 LGHNA, CDR2 YSLEER. The CDR3 extends over 17 amino acids. The ends were cut back, 4 bases at V and 4 bases at J, with 22 bases in the middle. The CDR3 DNA sequence: TGCGCCAGCAGCCCGAGGGGATCAGGGGCAGGGGCAGAGACCCAGTACTTC. Protein: CASSPRGSGAGAETQYF.

This clone was seen more than once but under ten times. The J gene is TRBJ1-2, the V gene TRBV19; tentative D call: TRBD1 (5 bases). The germline V gene has CDR1 LNHDA and CDR2 SQIVND (reference sequence). V was shortened by 3 bases and J by 6 bases, with 20 bases between the two germline ends. This CDR3 is built from 16 residues. The CDR3 reads CASSIMRMEGKDGYTF. DNA for the CDR3: TGTGCCAGTAGTATTATGAGAATGGAGGGGAAGGATGGCTACACCTTC.

This chain joins TRBV2 and TRBJ2-7; no clear D. Germline-derived CDR1 and CDR2 are SNHLY and FYNNEI. V was clipped by 7 bases and J by 3 bases, with 7 bases between them. The CDR3 contains 11 residues. CDR3 nucleotide sequence: TGTGCCAGCACGAACAGCTACGAGCAGTACTTC. This gives the protein CASTNSYEQYF.

This clone was recorded a few times. V and J are TRBV19 and TRBJ2-7; weak D call: TRBD2 (5 bases). V was cut by 1 base and J by 0 bases, with 10 bases left in between. Germline V gene sequence: CDR1 LNHDA, CDR2 SQIVND (reference sequence). This CDR3 contains 15 residues. CDR3 nucleotides: TGTGCCAGTAGTATAGCCTCGGGGTTCTCCTACGAGCAGTACTTC. The encoded protein is CASSIASGFSYEQYF.

This clone was picked up one time. This chain uses TRBV2 with TRBJ1-1; weak D call: TRBD1 (6 bases). This CDR3 comprises 13 residues. CDR1 is SNHLY, CDR2 FYNNEI, per germline. V was cut by 1 base and J by 4 bases, with 7 bases left in between. CDR3 loop: CASSEETGTEAFF. As DNA, the CDR3 is TGTGCCAGCAGTGAAGAGACAGGCACTGAAGCTTTCTTT.

The chain employs TRBV7-9 and TRBJ2-3, with 8 nucleotides matching TRBD2. The CDR3 contains 15 residues. Germline CDR1 is SEHNR and CDR2 is FQNEAQ (reference sequence). V lost 5 bases, J lost 4 bases, and 8 bases stayed unmatched. The CDR3 protein is CASSRSGSGADTQYF. The CDR3 DNA is TGTGCCAGCAGCCGAAGCGGGAGTGGGGCAGATACGCAGTATTTT.

The chain uses TRBV4-2 and TRBJ1-1; 8 bases match TRBD1. V was clipped by 3 bases and J by 4 bases; unmatched bases: 7. The CDR3 covers 15 residues. Germline values: CDR1 LGHNA, CDR2 YNFKEQ. CDR3 in DNA: TGTGCCAGCAGCCAGAAGACAGGGGCGGGCACTGAAGCTTTCTTT. Translation gives CASSQKTGAGTEAFF.

This rearrangement joins TRBV11-3 to TRBJ2-1, with D maybe TRBD1 (6 bases). The CDR3 contains 14 residues. Trimming shortened V by 5 bases and J by 7 bases, and 15 bases separated the two germline ends. Looked up from germline, CDR1 is SGHNT and CDR2 is YENEEA. The CDR3 region is CASSPWTQGNEQFF. In DNA, the CDR3 is TGTGCCAGCAGCCCCTGGACCCAGGGGAATGAGCAGTTCTTC.

The chain employs TRBV5-5 and TRBJ2-7; 8 bases line up with TRBD1. Per the germline V gene, CDR1 is SGHKS and CDR2 is YYEKEE (reference sequence). Trimming took 4 bases from V and 3 from J; bases not matched to a gene: 9. This CDR3 comprises 15 residues. The CDR3 coding sequence is TGTGCCAGCAGCAACAGGGGGGACACGGGCTACGAGCAGTACTTC. Translation gives CASSNRGDTGYEQYF.

The V gene is TRBV27, the J gene TRBJ2-1; 8 nucleotides match TRBD2. Trimming cost V 6 bases and J 8 bases; bases outside gene matches: 9. Per germline, CDR1 MNHEY and CDR2 SMNVEV (reference sequence). This CDR3 is 14 amino acids long. Here the CDR3 reads CASSPGTRYDEQFF. CDR3 nucleotide sequence: TGTGCCAGCAGCCCTGGGACTAGATACGATGAGCAGTTCTTC.

The table lists this clone with a few counts. The chain employs TRBV4-2 and TRBJ1-1; no firm D call. This CDR3 contains 14 residues. Germline V gene data show CDR1 as LGHNA and CDR2 as YNFKEQ. V lost 0 bases, J lost 3 bases, and 8 bases lay in between. The chain's CDR3 is CASSQDLADTEAFF. The CDR3 DNA sequence: TGTGCCAGCAGCCAAGATTTGGCGGACACTGAAGCTTTCTTT.

This chain connects TRBV2 to TRBJ1-2; no definite D call. The germline V gene has CDR1 SNHLY and CDR2 FYNNEI. The CDR3 runs 11 residues. Between the trimmed V and J ends, which lost 7 bases and 3 bases, there was a span of 6 bases. The DNA of the CDR3 is TGTGCCAGCACAGGCGACTATGGCTACACCTTC. Protein product: CASTGDYGYTF.

The chain uses TRBV4-1 and TRBJ2-7; 12 nucleotides agree with TRBD2. This CDR3 is 15 amino acids long. V shed 1 base and J 6 bases; nucleotides not matched to a gene: 4. Germline CDR1 MGHRA, CDR2 YSYEKL. CDR3 loop: CASSQGTSGNLEQYF. CDR3 DNA sequence: TGCGCCAGCAGCCAAGGGACTAGCGGGAATCTCGAGCAGTACTTC.

The CDR3 sequence is CASSPTEGRNTEAFF. The DNA for the CDR3 is TGTGCCAGCAGCCCTACGGAGGGCCGGAACACTGAAGCTTTCTTT. The chain combines TRBV9 with TRBJ1-1; D not resolved. Trimming removed 4 bases at V and 1 base at J, with 14 bases between. This CDR3 comprises 15 residues. Germline loops: CDR1 SGDLS, CDR2 YYNGEE.

By sample share, this clone is medium-sized (0.01 to 0.1%). This chain joins TRBV4-3 and TRBJ2-7, with D possibly being TRBD2 (6 bases). Per the germline V gene, CDR1 is LGHNA and CDR2 is YSLEER. Trimming stripped 4 bases from V and 4 bases from J, with 23 bases between. The CDR3 is 17 residues long. The CDR3 protein is CASSPNTPEGRAYEQYF. The CDR3 DNA is TGCGCCAGCAGCCCGAACACTCCGGAGGGCCGTGCGTACGAGCAGTACTTC.

The V gene is TRBV19, the J gene TRBJ2-5, with 7 bases aligning to TRBD1. The trim removed 8 bases at V and 5 bases at J, leaving 8 bases unmatched. Germline assignment: CDR1 LNHDA and CDR2 SQIVND (reference sequence). The CDR3 totals 13 residues. CDR3 DNA: TGTGCCAGTGCCCGGGACAGTGCGGAGACCCAGTACTTC. As protein: CASARDSAETQYF.

This clone was observed a single time. This chain links TRBV10-3 with TRBJ2-2; 15 bases are shared with TRBD2. Germline V gene data show CDR1 as ENHRY and CDR2 as SYGVKD. The J segment lost 2 bases and the V segment lost 3 bases, leaving 13 bases of the junction unmatched. The length of the CDR3 is 21 residues. The CDR3 coding sequence is TGTGCCATCAGTGATATGCGTTTAGGGACTAGCGGGAGGACCAACACCGGGGAGCTGTTTTTT. As protein: CAISDMRLGTSGRTNTGELFF.

The chain employs TRBV10-3 and TRBJ1-2; perhaps TRBD1 as D (5 bases). V was clipped by 8 bases and J by 3 bases, with 16 bases between them. Germline loops: CDR1 ENHRY, CDR2 SYGVKD. The CDR3 sequence is 14 residues long. In nucleotides, the CDR3 is TGTGCCATCGGGGAAGGGGTGGTTGACTATGGCTACACCTTC. It is translated as CAIGEGVVDYGYTF.

CDR3 DNA sequence: TGTGCCAGCAGCGAGGGGGCAGGTACGGGGGAGACCCAGTACTTC. Translation gives CASSEGAGTGETQYF. The chain couples TRBV9 to TRBJ2-5; 7 nucleotides align to TRBD1. This CDR3 has 15 amino acids. V was clipped by 3 bases and J by 5 bases; unmatched bases: 10. Germline lookup yields CDR1 SGDLS and CDR2 YYNGEE.

The rearrangement joins TRBV4-2 to TRBJ2-5; TRBD2 agrees at 10 bases. This CDR3 has 19 residues. The ends lost 0 bases at V and 5 bases at J; junction bases unmatched: 15. Germline loops: CDR1 LGHNA, CDR2 YNFKEQ. CDR3 region: CASSQDARGLAGVGETQYF. CDR3 in DNA: TGTGCCAGCAGCCAAGATGCCCGGGGGCTAGCGGGAGTTGGGGAGACCCAGTACTTC.

This chain joins TRBV5-4 and TRBJ2-1; no clear D gene. Germline lookup yields CDR1 SGHNT and CDR2 YYREEE (reference sequence). CDR3 size: 15 residues. V lost 2 bases, J lost 4 bases, and 13 bases lay in between. The CDR3 sequence: CASSFGSPHYNEQFF. In nucleotides, the CDR3 is TGTGCCAGCAGCTTTGGCTCGCCCCATTACAATGAGCAGTTCTTC.

Remarks on this clone: The sample holds other DNA sequences that translate to the same CDR3. The chain joins TRBV4-2 to TRBJ2-7; the D gene is possibly TRBD2 (5 bases). V was clipped by 0 bases and J by 0 bases, with 9 bases between them. Germline CDR1 and CDR2: LGHNA and YNFKEQ. The CDR3 has 15 residues. The CDR3 is CASSQDRGSSYEQYF. CDR3 DNA sequence: TGTGCCAGCAGCCAAGACCGGGGTAGCTCCTACGAGCAGTACTTC.

This chain joins TRBV7-9 and TRBJ1-2; unclear D gene. V was shortened by 5 bases and J by 5 bases, with 12 bases between the two germline ends. The germline V gene encodes CDR1 SEHNR and CDR2 FQNEAQ (reference sequence). The CDR3 is made up of 13 amino acids. The CDR3 protein is CASSPWRAYGYTF. CDR3 nucleotides: TGTGCCAGCAGCCCCTGGAGGGCTTATGGCTACACCTTC.